This TCR beta chain comes out of a study of OX40 agonist ivuxolimab in advanced cancers. Study-wide results and caveats: Blood T cells, both CD4+ and CD8+, expanded clonally by week 6 at 0.1 to 3.0 mg/kg. Researchers report that CD8+ T cells had, on average, more expanded clones than CD4+. The 0.1-3.0 mg/kg partial responders had among the lowest clonal expansion.

Repertoires were generated with immunoSEQ multiplex PCR, while TCRdb's copy carries only in-frame clones and drops some. The sample yields 10,000 to 11,000 clones, 75% to 80% seen once. As for this clone: No antigen is known for it.

Germline CDR1 and CDR2: GTSNPN and SVGIG (reference sequence). The CDR3 length is 16 residues. V lost 2 bases, J lost 3 bases, and 10 bases stayed unmatched. The receptor's source is an adult with an advanced solid tumor such as melanoma, head and neck, liver or kidney cancer. The sequences come from CD4+ or CD8+ T cells sorted from blood, collected in a trial of the OX40 agonist ivuxolimab. This chain connects TRBV30 to TRBJ2-1; 7 nucleotides align to TRBD1. This chain's CDR3 is CAWSSLGPGGYNEQFF. In nucleotides, the CDR3 is TGTGCCTGGAGTTCTCTGGGGCCAGGGGGCTACAATGAGCAGTTCTTC.